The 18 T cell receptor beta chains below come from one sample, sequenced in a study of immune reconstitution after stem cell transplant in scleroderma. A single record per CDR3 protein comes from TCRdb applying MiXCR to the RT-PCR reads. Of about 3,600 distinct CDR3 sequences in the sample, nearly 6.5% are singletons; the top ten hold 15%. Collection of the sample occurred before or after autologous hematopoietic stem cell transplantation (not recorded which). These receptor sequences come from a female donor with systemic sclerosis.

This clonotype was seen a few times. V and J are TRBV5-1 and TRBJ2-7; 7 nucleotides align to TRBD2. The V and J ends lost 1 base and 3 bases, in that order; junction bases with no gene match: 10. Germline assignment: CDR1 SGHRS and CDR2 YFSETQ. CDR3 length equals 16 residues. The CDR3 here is CASSLLRSSGRYEQYF. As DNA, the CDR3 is TGCGCCAGCAGCTTGCTCCGGAGTAGCGGGCGCTACGAGCAGTACTTC.

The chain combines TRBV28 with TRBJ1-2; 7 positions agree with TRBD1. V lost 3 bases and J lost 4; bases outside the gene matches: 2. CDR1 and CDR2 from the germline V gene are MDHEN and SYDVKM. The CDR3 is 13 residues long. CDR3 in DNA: TGTGCCAGCAGTTTTGGACAGGTCTATGGCTACACCTTC. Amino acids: CASSFGQVYGYTF.

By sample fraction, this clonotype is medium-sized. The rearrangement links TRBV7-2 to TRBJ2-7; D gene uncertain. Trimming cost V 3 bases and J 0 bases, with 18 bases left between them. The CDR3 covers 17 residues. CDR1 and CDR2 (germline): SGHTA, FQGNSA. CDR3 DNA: TGTGCCAGCAGCTTCCCGCGAACCGGTGGCAGCTCCTACGAGCAGTACTTC. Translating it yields CASSFPRTGGSSYEQYF.

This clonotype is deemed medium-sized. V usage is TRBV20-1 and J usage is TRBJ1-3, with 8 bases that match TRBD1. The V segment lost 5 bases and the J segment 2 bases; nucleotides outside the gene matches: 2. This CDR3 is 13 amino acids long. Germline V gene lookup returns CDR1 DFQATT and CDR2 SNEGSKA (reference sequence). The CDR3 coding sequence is TGCAGTGCTCGACAGGGGACTGGAAACACCATATATTTT. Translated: CSARQGTGNTIYF.

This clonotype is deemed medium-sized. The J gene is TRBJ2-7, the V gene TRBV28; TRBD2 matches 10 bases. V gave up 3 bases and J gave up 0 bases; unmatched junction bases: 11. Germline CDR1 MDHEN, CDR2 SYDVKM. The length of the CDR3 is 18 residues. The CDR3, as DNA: TGTGCCAGCAGTTTGGAGCTAATAGCGGGAGGTTCCTCCTACGAGCAGTACTTC. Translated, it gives CASSLELIAGGSSYEQYF.

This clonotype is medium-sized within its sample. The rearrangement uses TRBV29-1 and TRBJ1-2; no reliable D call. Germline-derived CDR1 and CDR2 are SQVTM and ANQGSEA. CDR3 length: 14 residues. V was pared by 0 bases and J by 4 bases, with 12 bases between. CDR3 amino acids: CSVEDWRAIYGYTF. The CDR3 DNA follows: TGCAGCGTTGAAGATTGGAGGGCGATCTATGGCTACACCTTC.

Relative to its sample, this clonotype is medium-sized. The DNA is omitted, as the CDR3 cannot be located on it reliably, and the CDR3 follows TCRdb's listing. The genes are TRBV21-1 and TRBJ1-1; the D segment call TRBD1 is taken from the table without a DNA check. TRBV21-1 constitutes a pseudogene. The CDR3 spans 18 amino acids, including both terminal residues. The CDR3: CASSFGTGALGVNTEAFF.

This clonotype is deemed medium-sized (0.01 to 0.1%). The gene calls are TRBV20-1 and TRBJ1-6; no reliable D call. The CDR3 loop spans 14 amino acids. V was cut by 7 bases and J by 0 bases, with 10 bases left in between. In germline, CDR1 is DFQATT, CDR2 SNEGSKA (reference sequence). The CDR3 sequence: CSDRPRSYNSPLHF. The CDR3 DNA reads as TGCAGTGACCGTCCGCGCTCCTATAATTCACCCCTCCACTTT.

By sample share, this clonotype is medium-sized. The CDR3 DNA is TGTGCCAGCAGTACGCGGGACACTAGCTCTGGAAACACCATATATTTT. Its translation: CASSTRDTSSGNTIYF. The chain links TRBV6-6 to TRBJ1-3; D perhaps matches TRBD1 (6 bases). The germline V gene has CDR1 MNHNY and CDR2 SVGAGI (reference sequence). This CDR3 is 16 amino acids long. V was clipped by 5 bases and J by 0 bases, with 14 bases between them.

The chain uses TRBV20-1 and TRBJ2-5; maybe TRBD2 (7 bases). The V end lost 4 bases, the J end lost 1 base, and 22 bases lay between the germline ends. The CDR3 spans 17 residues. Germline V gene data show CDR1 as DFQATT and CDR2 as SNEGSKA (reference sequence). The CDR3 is CSAKGGGPGRPQETQYF. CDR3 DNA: TGCAGTGCTAAAGGGGGAGGGCCGGGGCGGCCCCAAGAGACCCAGTACTTC.

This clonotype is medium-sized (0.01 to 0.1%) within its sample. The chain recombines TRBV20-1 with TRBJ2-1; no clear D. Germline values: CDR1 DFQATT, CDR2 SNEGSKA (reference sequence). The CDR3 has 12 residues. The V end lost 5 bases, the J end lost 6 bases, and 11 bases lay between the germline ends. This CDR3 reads CSADGSTNEQFF. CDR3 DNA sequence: TGCAGTGCTGATGGCTCGACCAATGAGCAGTTCTTC.

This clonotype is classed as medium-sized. The CDR3 coding sequence is TGTGCCAGCAGCTCAAATCCAGGGAGTACGCAGTATTTT. Its translation is CASSSNPGSTQYF. This rearrangement joins TRBV7-7 to TRBJ2-3; perhaps D is TRBD1 or TRBD2 (5 bases each). The CDR3 consists of 13 residues. CDR1 SSHAT and CDR2 FNYEAQ come from the germline V gene (reference sequence). V shed 4 bases and J shed 8 bases, with 13 bases lying between them.

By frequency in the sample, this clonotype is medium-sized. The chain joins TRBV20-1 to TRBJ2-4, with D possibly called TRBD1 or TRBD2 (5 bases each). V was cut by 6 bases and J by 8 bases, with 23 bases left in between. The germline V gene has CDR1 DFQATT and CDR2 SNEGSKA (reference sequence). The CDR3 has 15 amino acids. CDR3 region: CSAIYPAPRGDIQYF. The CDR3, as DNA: TGCAGTGCAATTTATCCGGCCCCTCGGGGCGACATTCAGTACTTC.

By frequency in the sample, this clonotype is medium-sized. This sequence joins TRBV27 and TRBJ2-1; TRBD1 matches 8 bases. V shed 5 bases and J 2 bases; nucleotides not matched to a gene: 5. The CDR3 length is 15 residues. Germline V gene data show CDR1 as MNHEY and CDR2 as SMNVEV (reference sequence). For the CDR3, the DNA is TGTGCCAGCAGTACTCTGGACAGGGCCTACAATGAGCAGTTCTTC. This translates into CASSTLDRAYNEQFF.

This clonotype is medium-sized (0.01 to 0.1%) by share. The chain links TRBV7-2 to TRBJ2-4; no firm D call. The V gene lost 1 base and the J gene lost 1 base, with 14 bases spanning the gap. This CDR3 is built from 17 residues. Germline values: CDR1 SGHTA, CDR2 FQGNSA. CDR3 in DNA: TGTGCCAGCAGCTTAGTTGGCGGTCTAGTTGCCAAAAACATTCAGTACTTC. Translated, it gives CASSLVGGLVAKNIQYF. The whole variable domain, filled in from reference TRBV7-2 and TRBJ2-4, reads GAGVSQSPSNKVTEKGKDVELRCDPISGHTALYWYRQSLGQGLEFLIYFQGNSAPDKSGLPSDRFSAERTGGSVSTLTIQRTQQEDSAVYLCASSLVGGLVAKNIQYFGAGTRLSVL.

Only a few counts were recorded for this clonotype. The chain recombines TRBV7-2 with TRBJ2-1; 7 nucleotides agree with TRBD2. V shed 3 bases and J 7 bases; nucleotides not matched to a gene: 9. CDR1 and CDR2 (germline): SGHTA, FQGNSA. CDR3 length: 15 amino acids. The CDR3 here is CASSFGGSLSNEQFF. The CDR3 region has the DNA TGTGCCAGCAGCTTCGGCGGGAGCCTATCTAATGAGCAGTTCTTC.

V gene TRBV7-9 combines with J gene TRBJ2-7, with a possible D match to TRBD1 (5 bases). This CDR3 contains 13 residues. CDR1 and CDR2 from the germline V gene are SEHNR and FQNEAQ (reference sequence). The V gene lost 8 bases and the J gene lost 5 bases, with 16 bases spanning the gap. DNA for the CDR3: TGTGCCAGCGGGGCAGGGATTTTCCACGAGCAGTACTTC. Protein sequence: CASGAGIFHEQYF.

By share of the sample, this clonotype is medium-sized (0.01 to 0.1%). The CDR3: CSAPLGGRPDTQYF. Written as DNA, the CDR3 is TGCAGTGCTCCCCTGGGGGGGCGCCCAGATACGCAGTATTTT. The genes are TRBV20-1 and TRBJ2-3; TRBD2 is a possible D gene (7 bases). The CDR3 is 14 amino acids. CDR1 and CDR2 (germline): DFQATT, SNEGSKA (reference sequence). V lost 5 bases and J 4 bases, leaving 16 bases between the germline ends.